This is a list of T cell receptor beta chains from one sample in a study of memory CD4+ T cells and cytomegalovirus serostatus. Profiling relied on immunoSEQ multiplex PCR, and the TCRdb table lists in-frame clones only, not all of them. The table includes 45,000 to 60,000 clones, under 80% detected once. The sequenced sample was memory CD4+ T cells from blood. These TCRs come from an adult in good health and CMV-seronegative. The conserved cysteine and the conserved F or W are not part of the CDR3 here. The D gene is left open where the match is weak.

>TRBV30|-|TRBJ2-5
AWSASTPRGTQY
>TRBV29-1|-|TRBJ2-5
SAINRDLETQY
>TRBV7-9|-|TRBJ2-7
ASGDGSYEQY
>TRBV6-1|TRBD1|TRBJ1-5
ATGQGSNQPQH
>TRBV18|TRBD1|TRBJ1-3
ASSPPGQAGSGNTIY
>TRBV10-2|-|TRBJ2-7
ASSERGYEQY
>TRBV6-1|-|TRBJ1-1
ASSPVDRTEAF
>TRBV6-1|-|TRBJ2-6
ASSEAIGRPVDPGANVLT
>TRBV6-6|-|TRBJ2-2
ATGRRGTGELF
>TRBV14|-|TRBJ2-1
ASSQERGLWSYNEQF
>TRBV11-3|-|TRBJ1-1
ASSPGRETEAF
>TRBV20-1|-|TRBJ1-2
SAAGNGYT
>TRBV5-1|TRBD1|TRBJ1-4
ASSLGDRGLNEKLF
>TRBV10-3|-|TRBJ1-3
AISALGGGGMSGNTIY
>TRBV19|-|TRBJ2-5
ASSILGSETQY
>TRBV21-1|-|TRBJ1-3
ASEQNPRDRSSGNTIY
>TRBV5-1|-|TRBJ1-2
ASSLGYNYGYT
>TRBV5-1|-|TRBJ2-3
ASSLANQADTQY
>TRBV28|TRBD2|TRBJ2-1
ASSRTSGRANEQF
>TRBV25-1|-|TRBJ2-7
ASSEDGESSYEQY
>TRBV7-8|-|TRBJ2-7
ATSTLLGGEQY
>TRBV15|-|TRBJ2-2
ATSRDLGVELF
>TRBV29-1|TRBD2|TRBJ2-7
SVELLAGDYEQY
>TRBV18|TRBD2|TRBJ2-1
ASSAPGGEQF
>TRBV11-2|-|TRBJ2-7
ASSLGYEIAYEQY
>TRBV11-2|TRBD1|TRBJ1-2
ASSFGTARNYGYT
>TRBV29-1|-|TRBJ2-2
SVRVGGTGELF
>TRBV28|TRBD2|TRBJ2-1
ASSRVGAGEVEQF
>TRBV28|-|TRBJ2-1
ASSSRRSYNEQF
>TRBV4-1|-|TRBJ2-7
ASSQVGALYEQY
>TRBV30|TRBD1|TRBJ2-5
AWSGQGLGETQY
>TRBV14|TRBD2|TRBJ2-2
ASGVAGGLTGELF
>TRBV30|TRBD2|TRBJ2-3
ACFMAGAPGTDTQY
>TRBV10-3|-|TRBJ2-1
ASGPSGNEQF
>TRBV5-6|-|TRBJ1-1
ASSPPYNTEAF
>TRBV18|TRBD1|TRBJ1-5
ASSPDRVDLQPQH
>TRBV10-3|TRBD1|TRBJ1-5
AITDRSDQPQH
>TRBV5-4|-|TRBJ2-1
ASSPSGSRSYNEQF
>TRBV27|-|TRBJ2-7
ASSLEAGMKNEQY
>TRBV9|-|TRBJ1-1
ASSVAIGTGTEAF
>TRBV7-9|-|TRBJ2-1
ASSLAMTAVNEQF
>TRBV5-5|TRBD2|TRBJ2-2
ASSPSVGGGTNTGELF
>TRBV28|-|TRBJ1-5
ASSFGNQPQH
>TRBV2|-|TRBJ2-3
ASSDEGIVQY